The next 32 T cell receptor beta chains were all read from a single sample in a study of technical replicates of blood from a handful of donors. Some clones are missing from TCRdb's copy, which holds only in-frame ones; the method was immunoSEQ multiplex PCR. The top ten clones hold roughly 5% of a sample with about 59,000 clones, about 86% of them seen once. Source material: PBMCs. These receptors originate from a human donor in good health. Some clones in this sample may be carry-over from other donors' samples.

The chain carries TRBV18 and TRBJ2-1; 12 bases are a match to TRBD2. The germline gives CDR1 KGHSH, CDR2 LQKENI. J gave up 6 bases and V 3 bases, and 3 bases lay outside the gene matches. This CDR3 is built from 15 residues. In nucleotides, the CDR3 is TGTGCCAGCTCACCCCTAGCGGGAGGGGGCAATGAGCAGTTCTTC. Protein product: CASSPLAGGGNEQFF.

The chain is built from TRBV6-5 and TRBJ2-7; D is ambiguous. Germline CDR1 MNHEY, CDR2 SVGAGI. V shed 0 bases and J shed 0 bases, with 6 bases lying between them. CDR3 length: 14 residues. The CDR3 loop reads CASSYSGISYEQYF. CDR3 coding DNA: TGTGCCAGCAGTTACTCGGGCATCTCCTACGAGCAGTACTTC.

CDR3 sequence (DNA): TGTGCCAGCAGTGTAAGGACAGGAGCCTGGGAGCAGTACTTC. Translating gives CASSVRTGAWEQYF. The chain recombines TRBV5-6 with TRBJ2-7; 7 positions match TRBD1. Unmatched junction bases numbered 12, after V lost 5 bases and J lost 7 bases. The germline V gene encodes CDR1 SGHDT and CDR2 YYEEEE. This CDR3 contains 14 residues.

This sequence joins TRBV7-9 and TRBJ2-5; 7 nucleotides match TRBD1. This CDR3 is built from 13 residues. CDR1 and CDR2 from the germline V gene are SEHNR and FQNEAQ (reference sequence). With 5 bases clipped from V and 4 bases from J, the junction kept 4 bases outside the gene matches. The CDR3 DNA follows: TGTGCCAGCAGCCCGGGACAGATAGAGACCCAGTACTTC. Translating gives CASSPGQIETQYF. The full variable domain, completed using reference TRBV7-9 and TRBJ2-5, is DTGVSQNPRHKITKRGQNVTFRCDPISEHNRLYWYRQTLGQGPEFLTYFQNEAQLEKSRLLSDRFSAERPKGSFSTLEIQRTEQGDSAMYLCASSPGQIETQYFGPGTRLLVL.

The chain joins TRBV18 to TRBJ2-5; D not resolved. The CDR3 sequence is 13 residues long. Germline-derived CDR1 and CDR2 are KGHSH and LQKENI. The V end was cut by 5 bases, the J end by 4 bases, with 11 bases between. The CDR3 spells CASSTRLGETQYF. CDR3 nucleotides: TGTGCCAGCTCAACCCGGCTAGGAGAGACCCAGTACTTC. Based on the CDR3 plus reference TRBV18 and TRBJ2-5, the full variable domain is NAGVMQNPRHLVRRRGQEARLRCSPMKGHSHVYWYRQLPEEGLKFMVYLQKENIIDESGMPKERFSAEFPKEGPSILRIQQVVRGDSAAYFCASSTRLGETQYFGPGTRLLVL.

The gene calls are TRBV7-9 and TRBJ2-5, with 7 bases lining up with TRBD2. Per the germline V gene, CDR1 is SEHNR and CDR2 is FQNEAQ (reference sequence). Losses at the gene ends were 5 bases for V and 5 bases for J; bases not matched to a gene: 11. The CDR3 loop spans 15 amino acids. The CDR3 spells CASSRGEAGLETQYF. The CDR3 DNA reads as TGTGCCAGCAGCCGGGGGGAAGCTGGTTTGGAGACCCAGTACTTC. Based on the CDR3 plus reference TRBV7-9 and TRBJ2-5, the full variable domain is DTGVSQNPRHKITKRGQNVTFRCDPISEHNRLYWYRQTLGQGPEFLTYFQNEAQLEKSRLLSDRFSAERPKGSFSTLEIQRTEQGDSAMYLCASSRGEAGLETQYFGPGTRLLVL.

This clone was observed a single time. This sequence joins TRBV27 and TRBJ1-4; tentatively, D is TRBD1 (5 bases). The V end was cut by 5 bases, the J end by 10 bases, with 26 bases between. CDR1 MNHEY and CDR2 SMNVEV come from the germline V gene (reference sequence). The CDR3 totals 17 residues. The CDR3 DNA reads as TGTGCCAGCAGTCCCCGCTCGGAGGGGTACTATCTCGGAAAACTGTTTTTT. The encoded protein is CASSPRSEGYYLGKLFF.

This clone appeared once. The rearrangement joins TRBV9 to TRBJ1-2; 7 bases match TRBD1. Trimming at V came to 0 bases and at J to 7 bases, leaving 6 bases not matched to a gene. The V gene's germline CDR1 is SGDLS and CDR2 YYNGEE. The CDR3 covers 14 residues. For the CDR3, the DNA is TGTGCCAGCAGCGTAGCGGCAGGGGGAAGTGGCTACACCTTC. It codes for CASSVAAGGSGYTF.

The chain links TRBV7-6 to TRBJ2-5; 8 bases align to TRBD1. CDR3 size: 16 residues. The ends lost 1 base at V and 1 base at J; junction bases unmatched: 5. CDR1 and CDR2 (germline): SGHVS, FNYEAQ. CDR3 sequence: CASSLGTGTFQETQYF. The CDR3 bases are TGTGCCAGCAGCTTAGGGACAGGGACCTTCCAAGAGACCCAGTACTTC. The whole variable domain, remainder taken from reference TRBV7-6 and TRBJ2-5, is GAGVSQSPRYKVTKRGQDVALRCDPISGHVSLYWYRQALGQGPEFLTYFNYEAQQDKSGLPNDRFSAERPEGSISTLTIQRTEQRDSAMYRCASSLGTGTFQETQYFGPGTRLLVL.

This clone was picked up a small number of times. This rearrangement joins TRBV7-3 to TRBJ1-1; 11 bases fit TRBD1. Per germline, CDR1 SGHTA and CDR2 FQGTGA. With V trimmed by 5 bases and J by 4 bases, 3 bases remained unmatched. The CDR3 spans 14 residues. The CDR3 sequence is CASSQGTGGTEAFF. Here the CDR3 DNA reads TGTGCCAGCAGCCAGGGGACAGGGGGCACTGAAGCTTTCTTT.

The chain employs TRBV5-4 and TRBJ1-3; no clear D. The length of the CDR3 is 15 residues. The V gene's germline CDR1 is SGHNT and CDR2 YYREEE (reference sequence). V shed 4 bases and J shed 0 bases, with 11 bases lying between them. The CDR3 DNA reads as TGTGCCAGCAGCCGGAGTCTTAGCTCTGGAAACACCATATATTTT. It encodes CASSRSLSSGNTIYF.

J is TRBJ2-7 and V is TRBV7-2; no definite D call. The CDR3 runs 13 residues. Germline V gene data show CDR1 as SGHTA and CDR2 as FQGNSA. With 2 bases removed from V and 4 bases from J, the gap between germline ends came to 9 bases. The CDR3 sequence is CASSLLPTYEQYF. The CDR3 DNA sequence: TGTGCCAGCAGCTTACTTCCCACATACGAGCAGTACTTC.

V usage is TRBV30 and J usage is TRBJ2-7; no clear D. The V end was cut by 8 bases, the J end by 0 bases, with 11 bases between. In germline, CDR1 is GTSNPN, CDR2 SVGIG (reference sequence). CDR3 length equals 12 residues. The CDR3 nucleotides are TGTGCCGCGTCCGACTTCTCCTACGAGCAGTACTTC. Protein product: CAASDFSYEQYF.

V usage is TRBV5-6 and J usage is TRBJ1-2; TRBD1 aligns across 8 bases. Germline assignment: CDR1 SGHDT and CDR2 YYEEEE. The CDR3 spans 14 residues. Trimming took 4 bases from V and 8 from J; bases not matched to a gene: 10. CDR3 bases: TGTGCCAGCAGCGGATCGGACAGGGTCACGGGCTACACCTTC. It is translated as CASSGSDRVTGYTF.

This rearrangement joins TRBV25-1 to TRBJ2-7; 10 bases fit TRBD2. The CDR3 covers 13 residues. V lost 9 bases to trimming and J lost 3 bases; unmatched junction nucleotides: 5. CDR1 MGHDK and CDR2 SYGVNS come from the germline V gene. DNA for the CDR3: TGTGCCAGTCATAGCGGGAGGCTCTACGAGCAGTACTTC. Translating gives CASHSGRLYEQYF.

The gene calls are TRBV18 and TRBJ2-5; TRBD1 agrees at 9 bases. Germline loops: CDR1 KGHSH, CDR2 LQKENI. The CDR3 sequence is 14 residues long. Trimming removed 4 bases from V and 4 bases from J; junction bases left unmatched: 4. The CDR3 loop reads CASSHGQGSETQYF. The CDR3 DNA reads as TGTGCCAGCTCACATGGACAGGGGTCAGAGACCCAGTACTTC. Based on the CDR3 plus reference TRBV18 and TRBJ2-5, the full variable domain is NAGVMQNPRHLVRRRGQEARLRCSPMKGHSHVYWYRQLPEEGLKFMVYLQKENIIDESGMPKERFSAEFPKEGPSILRIQQVVRGDSAAYFCASSHGQGSETQYFGPGTRLLVL.

The V gene is TRBV28, the J gene TRBJ2-7, with 8 bases aligning to TRBD2. The CDR3 is 15 residues long. The V and J ends lost 1 base and 7 bases, in that order; junction bases with no gene match: 9. Germline lookup yields CDR1 MDHEN and CDR2 SYDVKM. CDR3 in amino acids: CASSLFQRGKVEQYF. The CDR3 coding sequence is TGTGCCAGCAGTTTATTCCAGCGGGGGAAAGTGGAGCAGTACTTC.

The V and J genes are TRBV23-1 and TRBJ1-4; 8 positions agree with TRBD1. TRBV23-1 is placed among ORFs of uncertain function. V lost 3 bases and J lost 8; bases outside the gene matches: 5. The CDR3 consists of 14 residues. In DNA, the CDR3 is TGCGCCAGCAGTCACCCAGGGGGCGAAGAAAAACTGTTTTTT. The encoded protein is CASSHPGGEEKLFF.

J is TRBJ2-7 and V is TRBV6-5; TRBD2 is a possible D gene (5 bases). V gave up 4 bases and J gave up 9 bases, with 13 bases separating them. CDR1 is MNHEY and CDR2 is SVGAGI in the germline V gene. The CDR3 consists of 12 residues. The CDR3 is CASSSKLGMQYF. CDR3 sequence (DNA): TGTGCCAGCAGTTCCAAACTAGGGATGCAGTACTTC.

Only a few counts were recorded for this clone. The CDR3 region has the DNA TGTGCCAGCAGCCCCCGCGGTTGGTGGGAGGGCGTCGGTGAGCAGTTCTTC. It is translated as CASSPRGWWEGVGEQFF. V is TRBV7-9 and J is TRBJ2-1; 7 positions match TRBD2. Trimming removed 5 bases from V and 9 bases from J; junction bases left unmatched: 19. Germline CDR1 is SEHNR and CDR2 is FQNEAQ (reference sequence). There are 17 residues in the CDR3.

This chain connects TRBV7-3 to TRBJ2-1; 15 bases align to TRBD2. J was trimmed by 1 base and V by 4 bases; bases with no gene match: 5. The CDR3 has 18 residues. The germline CDR1 and CDR2 sequences are SGHTA and FQGTGA. The CDR3 sequence is CASSSGTSGRSSYNEQFF. CDR3 in DNA: TGTGCCAGCAGCTCCGGGACTAGCGGGAGGAGTTCCTACAATGAGCAGTTCTTC.

This chain joins TRBV5-8 and TRBJ2-1; no reliable D call. The CDR3 sequence is 14 residues long. The germline CDR1 and CDR2 sequences are SGHTS and YDEGEE. The germline V and J ends were trimmed by 0 bases and 2 bases, with 6 bases remaining between them. In DNA form, the CDR3 reads TGTGCCAGCAGCTTGGGAAGCCCCTACAATGAGCAGTTCTTC. As protein: CASSLGSPYNEQFF.

This chain connects TRBV7-3 to TRBJ2-3; TRBD1 agrees at 9 bases. CDR3 length: 15 amino acids. The V and J ends lost 5 bases and 0 bases, in that order; junction bases with no gene match: 3. Germline CDR1 is SGHTA and CDR2 is FQGTGA. The DNA for the CDR3 is TGTGCCAGCAGCCCGGGACAGGGTAGCACAGATACGCAGTATTTT. It encodes CASSPGQGSTDTQYF.

The J gene is TRBJ1-4, the V gene TRBV11-2; D call uncertain. V was pared by 2 bases and J by 0 bases, with 7 bases between. CDR1 and CDR2 from the germline V gene are SGHAT and FQNNGV. The CDR3 runs 15 residues. CDR3 loop: CASSLLQATNEKLFF. The CDR3 nucleotides are TGTGCCAGCAGCTTACTGCAGGCAACTAATGAAAAACTGTTTTTT.

V and J are TRBV5-1 and TRBJ1-1; 7 positions match TRBD1. Trimming cost V 4 bases and J 1 base; bases outside gene matches: 7. Germline CDR1 and CDR2: SGHRS and YFSETQ. This CDR3 is built from 15 residues. The CDR3 sequence is CASSPGQPRNTEAFF. DNA of the CDR3: TGCGCCAGCAGCCCGGGACAGCCGAGGAACACTGAAGCTTTCTTT.

The J gene is TRBJ2-5, the V gene TRBV4-3; D possibly corresponds to TRBD2 (5 bases). The V end lost 6 bases, the J end lost 4 bases, and 15 bases lay between the germline ends. CDR3 length: 14 amino acids. Per the germline V gene, CDR1 is LGHNA and CDR2 is YSLEER. The CDR3 region is CASSRGRVRETQYF. For the CDR3, the DNA is TGCGCCAGCAGTCGGGGAAGGGTCCGAGAGACCCAGTACTTC.

The chain links TRBV5-1 to TRBJ2-2; 14 nucleotides match TRBD2. Trimming took 6 bases from V and 7 from J; bases not matched to a gene: 5. Germline CDR1 reads SGHRS; CDR2 reads YFSETQ. The CDR3 is 15 amino acids. The CDR3 is CASTGTSGSVGELFF. CDR3 coding DNA: TGCGCCAGCACCGGGACTAGCGGGAGTGTCGGGGAGCTGTTTTTT.

Only a few counts were recorded for this clone. The chain joins TRBV6-5 to TRBJ1-2; D is ambiguous. CDR1 is MNHEY and CDR2 is SVGAGI in the germline V gene. Trimming took 0 bases from V and 8 from J, leaving 13 bases between them. This CDR3 is built from 14 residues. The CDR3 coding sequence is TGTGCCAGCAGTTACTCGGAGGCGCTCGGAGGCTACACCTTC. Protein sequence: CASSYSEALGGYTF.

The rearrangement uses TRBV27 and TRBJ1-1, with 8 bases aligning to TRBD1. J lost 1 base, V lost 6 bases, and 1 base had no gene match. Germline V gene lookup returns CDR1 MNHEY and CDR2 SMNVEV (reference sequence). This CDR3 comprises 13 residues. This chain's CDR3 is CASRGQANTEAFF. In nucleotides, the CDR3 is TGTGCCAGCAGGGGACAGGCGAACACTGAAGCTTTCTTT.

V gene TRBV4-1 combines with J gene TRBJ2-3; D gene unclear. The V end was cut by 4 bases, the J end by 0 bases, with 11 bases between. This CDR3 spans 15 amino acids. CDR1 and CDR2 (germline): MGHRA, YSYEKL. The CDR3 DNA sequence: TGCGCCAGCAGCCCAGACTTGACTAGCACAGATACGCAGTATTTT. Protein sequence: CASSPDLTSTDTQYF.

This chain uses TRBV30 with TRBJ1-2; D uncertain. CDR3 size: 15 residues. Trimming took off 1 base at V and 8 bases at J, with 20 bases between the two ends. Germline CDR1 and CDR2: GTSNPN and SVGIG (reference sequence). CDR3 amino acids: CAWSALPSGIDGYTF. The CDR3 DNA is TGTGCCTGGAGTGCACTACCATCGGGGATTGACGGCTACACCTTC.

The chain links TRBV30 to TRBJ2-7, with D perhaps matching TRBD1 (6 bases). The CDR3 contains 12 residues. Germline-derived CDR1 and CDR2 are GTSNPN and SVGIG (reference sequence). Between the trimmed V and J ends, which lost 2 bases and 3 bases, there was a span of 8 bases. The CDR3 region is CAWSRDNYEQYF. Here the CDR3 DNA reads TGTGCCTGGAGTCGGGACAACTACGAGCAGTACTTC.